This TCR beta chain was sequenced in a study of blood T cell repertoires in COVID-19. This clone was seen once. How the authors handled the data: Counts of nucleated cells, estimated from reference gene primer amplification, were obtained. Measured with immunoSEQ multiplex PCR; TCRdb has only the in-frame clones, and not every one. V, J and clone size reflect that table, while D and trimming were determined from the DNA. Of under 350,000 clones in the sample, around nine tenths were seen once. Seattle-derived patients entered the study during active infection and were followed longitudinally. The V end was cut by 1 base, the J end by 5 bases, with 14 bases between. Germline CDR1 reads MNHEY; CDR2 reads SMNVEV (reference sequence). The CDR3 has 15 residues.

This sequence originates from a woman in her thirties with COVID-19, enrolled during active disease. What was sequenced was peripheral blood. V usage is TRBV27 and J usage is TRBJ1-1; D is unclear. The CDR3 coding sequence is TGTGCCAGCAGTTTATGGACGGGCGCGGGGACTGAAGCTTTCTTT. Residues: CASSLWTGAGTEAFF.